These 24 T cell receptor beta chains originate from one sample sequenced in a study of T cell responses to AZD1222 COVID-19 vaccine. Method: immunoSEQ multiplex PCR; TCRdb's copy keeps in-frame clones and lacks some. In the table there are about 110,000 clones, roughly 92% of which are singletons. The source material was peripheral blood, sampled 28 days after the second AZD1222 dose. The receptors were gathered from an adult who received the AZD1222 COVID-19 vaccine.

V and J are TRBV25-1 and TRBJ2-3; 10 bases fit TRBD2. CDR1 is MGHDK, CDR2 SYGVNS, per germline. Losses at the gene ends were 2 bases for V and 4 bases for J; bases not matched to a gene: 9. The CDR3 covers 17 residues. The CDR3 reads CASSEGKFLAGADTQYF. DNA for the CDR3: TGTGCCAGCAGTGAAGGGAAGTTCCTAGCGGGGGCAGATACGCAGTATTTT.

The V and J genes are TRBV7-8 and TRBJ2-7, with D tentatively TRBD2 (5 bases). Germline V gene data show CDR1 as SGHVS and CDR2 as FQNEAQ. The CDR3 consists of 15 residues. V was pared by 5 bases and J by 0 bases, with 14 bases between. CDR3 sequence reads: CASSKAEGFSYEQYF. DNA for the CDR3: TGTGCCAGCAGCAAAGCGGAAGGGTTCTCCTACGAGCAGTACTTC. Variable domain in full (rest from reference TRBV7-8 and TRBJ2-7): GAGVSQSPRYKVAKRGQDVALRCDPISGHVSLFWYQQALGQGPEFLTYFQNEAQLDKSGLPSDRFFAERPEGSVSTLKIQRTQQEDSAVYLCASSKAEGFSYEQYFGPGTRLTVT.

This chain joins TRBV4-1 and TRBJ2-7; D tentatively fits TRBD1 or TRBD2 (5 bases each). Deletions cut 2 bases from V and 3 bases from J, with 8 bases between. There are 13 residues in the CDR3. CDR1 is MGHRA and CDR2 is YSYEKL in the germline V gene. CDR3 in DNA: TGCGCCAGCAGCCAAAGGGACCTCTACGAGCAGTACTTC. This sequence encodes CASSQRDLYEQYF.

This sequence joins TRBV5-1 and TRBJ2-7, with 10 bases fitting TRBD1. The CDR3 length is 14 residues. CDR1 and CDR2 (germline): SGHRS, YFSETQ. Trimming at V came to 4 bases and at J to 3 bases, leaving 4 bases not matched to a gene. DNA for the CDR3: TGCGCCAGCAGCCCAAGGGACAGGGGCTACGAGCAGTACTTC. Residues: CASSPRDRGYEQYF.

This chain's CDR3 is CASSAGQGARGYTF. DNA of the CDR3: TGTGCCAGCAGCGCGGGACAGGGGGCGCGGGGCTACACCTTC. The chain links TRBV9 to TRBJ1-2; 12 nucleotides match TRBD1. The length of the CDR3 is 14 residues. Germline CDR1 reads SGDLS; CDR2 reads YYNGEE. V shed 3 bases and J 8 bases; nucleotides not matched to a gene: 5.

V usage is TRBV12-3 or TRBV12-4 and J usage is TRBJ2-7, with unresolved D. The germline V and J ends were trimmed by 6 bases and 2 bases, with 11 bases remaining between them. This CDR3 comprises 13 residues. CDR3 protein: CASRSTGTYEQYF. CDR3 in DNA: TGTGCCAGCAGATCTACTGGCACCTACGAGCAGTACTTC.

V gene TRBV11-2 combines with J gene TRBJ1-6; maybe TRBD1 (5 bases). The CDR3 is 16 residues long. Germline lookup yields CDR1 SGHAT and CDR2 FQNNGV. The V gene lost 1 base and the J gene lost 7 bases, with 14 bases spanning the gap. CDR3 sequence (DNA): TGTGCCAGCAGCTTAGCCCCCGGGACCGGCAATTCACCCCTCCACTTT. It specifies CASSLAPGTGNSPLHF.

The chain has TRBV19 and TRBJ2-7, with 9 nucleotides matching TRBD1. V lost 5 bases, J lost 5 bases, and 4 bases stayed unmatched. This CDR3 comprises 13 residues. Germline V gene sequence: CDR1 LNHDA, CDR2 SQIVND (reference sequence). CDR3 DNA: TGTGCCAGTAGTCCCAGGGACAGGGACGAGCAGTACTTC. Translated, it gives CASSPRDRDEQYF. Drawing the rest from reference TRBV19 and TRBJ2-7, the complete variable domain is DGGITQSPKYLFRKEGQNVTLSCEQNLNHDAMYWYRQDPGQGLRLIYYSQIVNDFQKGDIAEGYSVSREKKESFPLTVTSAQKNPTAFYLCASSPRDRDEQYFGPGTRLTVT.

The rearrangement uses TRBV10-3 and TRBJ2-7; 8 bases are shared with TRBD1. This CDR3 region has 14 residues. Germline trimming cut 6 bases from V and 5 bases from J; bases unmatched to any gene: 9. Germline-derived CDR1 and CDR2 are ENHRY and SYGVKD. The CDR3 protein is CAISLTGEIDEQYF. CDR3 bases: TGTGCCATCAGCCTGACAGGGGAAATCGACGAGCAGTACTTC.

The J gene is TRBJ2-7, the V gene TRBV7-3, with 8 bases that match TRBD1. The V segment lost 4 bases and the J segment 0 bases; nucleotides outside the gene matches: 5. The length of the CDR3 is 15 residues. Germline CDR1 is SGHTA and CDR2 is FQGTGA. As DNA, the CDR3 is TGTGCCAGCAGCTCAACAGGGGGAAGCTCCTACGAGCAGTACTTC. This gives the protein CASSSTGGSSYEQYF.

This chain uses TRBV14 with TRBJ1-3; 8 bases map to TRBD1. The CDR3 spans 15 residues. Germline V gene lookup returns CDR1 SGHDN and CDR2 FVKESK. J gave up 1 base and V 4 bases, and 3 bases lay outside the gene matches. This chain's CDR3 is CASSLQGASGNTIYF. The CDR3 DNA reads as TGTGCCAGCAGCCTTCAGGGGGCGTCTGGAAACACCATATATTTT.

This clone showed up just once. The chain recombines TRBV29-1 with TRBJ2-2; no clear D. The CDR3 runs to 11 residues. V was trimmed by 7 bases and J by 6 bases, leaving 9 bases between them. Germline V gene data show CDR1 as SQVTM and CDR2 as ANQGSEA. The CDR3 sequence: CSAHFSGELFF. In DNA form, the CDR3 reads TGCAGCGCCCACTTTTCCGGGGAGCTGTTTTTT.

The V gene is TRBV7-3, the J gene TRBJ2-3; a weak D match, TRBD2 (6 bases). V lost 3 bases, J lost 0 bases, and 10 bases lay in between. This CDR3 spans 15 amino acids. Germline CDR1 and CDR2: SGHTA and FQGTGA. CDR3 DNA: TGTGCCAGCAGCTTGACTAGAGACAGCACAGATACGCAGTATTTT. Protein sequence: CASSLTRDSTDTQYF.

The chain recombines TRBV27 with TRBJ2-7, with D unclear. The length of the CDR3 is 16 residues. Germline-derived CDR1 and CDR2 are MNHEY and SMNVEV (reference sequence). V was cut by 5 bases and J by 3 bases, with 20 bases left in between. The CDR3 sequence is CASSQDVRPNVYEQYF. The CDR3 bases are TGTGCCAGCAGTCAAGACGTAAGGCCGAACGTCTACGAGCAGTACTTC.

This clone was observed a few times. CDR3: CASSLAYVGGGEDTQYF. CDR3 bases: TGCGCCAGCAGCTTGGCTTACGTGGGGGGCGGGGAAGATACGCAGTATTTT. This chain connects TRBV5-1 to TRBJ2-3; D is tentatively TRBD1 or TRBD2 (6 bases each). The CDR3 runs to 17 residues. The V gene lost 0 bases and the J gene lost 5 bases, with 19 bases spanning the gap. In germline, CDR1 is SGHRS, CDR2 YFSETQ.

The V gene is TRBV6-5, the J gene TRBJ1-1, with unresolved D. V lost 6 bases, J lost 6 bases, and 17 bases lay in between. The CDR3 has 14 residues. Per germline, CDR1 MNHEY and CDR2 SVGAGI. In DNA form, the CDR3 reads TGTGCCAGCAGATTCCCCACCCCCGGGGCTGAAGCTTTCTTT. Its translation: CASRFPTPGAEAFF.

The chain has TRBV19 and TRBJ2-5; a weak D match, TRBD1 (7 bases). CDR3 size: 15 residues. V dropped 1 base and J dropped 5 bases, with 14 bases sitting between them. CDR1 and CDR2 from the germline V gene are LNHDA and SQIVND (reference sequence). As DNA, the CDR3 is TGTGCCAGTAGTATAGGGAGGGGGCGCCGTGAGACCCAGTACTTC. Translation gives CASSIGRGRRETQYF.

Here the CDR3 reads CASSRSPTRQGAAFF. Written as DNA, the CDR3 is TGTGCCAGCAGCCGAAGCCCGACTAGACAGGGGGCAGCTTTCTTT. The chain recombines TRBV3-1 (or the pseudogene TRBV3-2) with TRBJ1-1; 10 bases are shared with TRBD1. The CDR3 loop spans 15 amino acids. Trimming cost V 4 bases and J 10 bases; bases outside gene matches: 12. The V gene's germline CDR1 is LGHDT and CDR2 YNNKEL (reference sequence).

The chain is built from TRBV5-1 and TRBJ2-7; unclear D gene. Trimming stripped 2 bases from V and 2 bases from J, with 8 bases between. The germline gives CDR1 SGHRS, CDR2 YFSETQ. This CDR3 region has 13 residues. The CDR3: CASSFADTYEQYF. The CDR3 nucleotides are TGCGCCAGCAGCTTCGCAGATACCTACGAGCAGTACTTC.

The chain combines TRBV20-1 with TRBJ2-3; 13 bases fit TRBD2. V lost 3 bases and J lost 2; bases outside the gene matches: 5. This CDR3 has 16 amino acids. CDR1 is DFQATT, CDR2 SNEGSKA, per germline (reference sequence). As DNA, the CDR3 is TGCAGTGCTAGTAAGGGACTAGCGGGGCCCACAGATACGCAGTATTTT. Encoded protein: CSASKGLAGPTDTQYF.

The CDR3 DNA is TGTGCCATCAGTGATCCCCGGGTCTCAAACACTGAAGCTTTCTTT. This encodes CAISDPRVSNTEAFF. The chain recombines TRBV10-3 with TRBJ1-1; D unclear. V lost 3 bases and J lost 2, with 13 bases in between. There are 15 residues in the CDR3. Germline V CDR1 and CDR2: ENHRY, SYGVKD.

The genes are TRBV7-9 and TRBJ2-3; 15 nucleotides align to TRBD2. With 4 bases clipped from V and 1 base from J, the junction kept 6 bases outside the gene matches. The germline V gene has CDR1 SEHNR and CDR2 FQNEAQ (reference sequence). CDR3 length: 18 residues. CDR3 loop: CASSSGLAGGYGTDTQYF. CDR3 nucleotide sequence: TGTGCCAGCAGCTCGGGACTAGCGGGGGGCTATGGCACAGATACGCAGTATTTT.

The J gene is TRBJ2-6, the V gene TRBV5-1; 7 bases are a match to TRBD1. The CDR3 is 16 amino acids. CDR1 SGHRS and CDR2 YFSETQ come from the germline V gene. Germline trimming cut 0 bases from V and 2 bases from J; bases unmatched to any gene: 2. CDR3 sequence: CASSLETGTGANVLTF. The CDR3 DNA follows: TGCGCCAGCAGCTTGGAGACAGGGACTGGGGCCAACGTCCTGACTTTC.

The genes are TRBV7-2 and TRBJ1-1; TRBD1 is a possible D gene (6 bases). CDR3 size: 14 residues. The V gene's germline CDR1 is SGHTA and CDR2 FQGNSA. The V end was cut by 5 bases, the J end by 0 bases, with 10 bases between. CDR3 loop: CASSPGQVNTEAFF. The CDR3 DNA is TGTGCCAGCAGCCCGGGACAAGTGAACACTGAAGCTTTCTTT.